This TCR beta chain was sequenced during a study of blood T cell repertoires in COVID-19. V was clipped by 5 bases and J by 4 bases, with 23 bases between them. The CDR3 loop spans 17 amino acids. CDR1 is MDHEN and CDR2 is SYDVKM in the germline V gene. In the authors' methods: Reference gene primer amplification gave estimated nucleated cell counts. Using immunoSEQ multiplex PCR, the repertoire was profiled, and TCRdb retains in-frame clones only, with some absent. V and J calls and clone size follow that table, whereas D and trimming were derived from the DNA. The data hold 55,000 to 75,000 clones, with 70% to 90% observed a single time.

Sequenced: peripheral blood. The chain is built from TRBV28 and TRBJ1-2; possible D gene TRBD1, 5 bases. The origin of this receptor is a human donor with active COVID-19. The donor label of this sample is uncertain. DNA of the CDR3: TGTGCCAGCAGTCTCGATTACTCAGGGTTATGGGGCTATGGCTACACCTTC. Translation gives CASSLDYSGLWGYGYTF.